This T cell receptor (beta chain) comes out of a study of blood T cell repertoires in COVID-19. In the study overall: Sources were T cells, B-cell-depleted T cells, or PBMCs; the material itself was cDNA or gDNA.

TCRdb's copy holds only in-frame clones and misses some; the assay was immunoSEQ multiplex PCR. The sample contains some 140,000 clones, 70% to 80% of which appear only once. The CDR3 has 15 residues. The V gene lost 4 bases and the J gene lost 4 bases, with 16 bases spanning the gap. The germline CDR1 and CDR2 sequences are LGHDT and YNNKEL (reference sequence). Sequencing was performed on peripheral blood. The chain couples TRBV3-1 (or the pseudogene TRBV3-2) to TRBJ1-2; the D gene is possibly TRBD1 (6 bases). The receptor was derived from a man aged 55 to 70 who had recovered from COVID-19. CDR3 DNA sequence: TGTGCCAGCAGCCGCGCTAGGACAGTGTCCTATGGCTACACCTTC. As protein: CASSRARTVSYGYTF.